This T cell receptor (beta chain) was recorded in a study of cytomegalovirus exposure and HLA in healthy donors. Findings and limits, study-wide: Confirmation in vitro established that a few CMV-associated chains were specific for CMV antigens.

This clone was seen a handful of times. Its antigen remains unknown. V trimming: 4 bases; J trimming: 4 bases; junction bases outside the gene matches: 6. The CDR3 has 14 residues. Germline V gene lookup returns CDR1 SGHAT and CDR2 FQDESV (reference sequence). The donors were members of the validation cohort, which comprised approximately 120 subjects and was separate from the first cohort of 730 or so subjects. The method was immunoSEQ multiplex PCR; TCRdb's version includes in-frame clones alone and lacks a portion of them. The profile shows roughly 65,000 clones, roughly 94% of them singletons. What was sequenced was PBMCs. The receptor comes from a man aged 18 to 30 in good health and CMV-seropositive. V is TRBV11-1 and J is TRBJ2-7; 8 nucleotides align to TRBD2. CDR3 region: CASSSQRGSYEQYF. The CDR3 nucleotides are TGTGCCAGCAGCTCCCAGCGGGGGTCATACGAGCAGTACTTC.